The sequence of this T cell receptor beta chain was determined in a study of tumor-infiltrating lymphocytes in primary liver carcinoma. The wider study: Roughly 3.5 to 7.13 million productive TCRbeta reads were obtained per sample, with similar numbers across tissue types. Study-wide findings and caveats: No comparison of CD4+ and CD8+ repertoires was made, since the samples were bulk unsorted.

This clonotype was seen many times. Antigen: not known. This CDR3 is 11 amino acids long. The V gene lost 10 bases and the J gene lost 3 bases, with 8 bases spanning the gap. Germline CDR1 SGHAT, CDR2 FQNNGV. The template, roughly 550 ng total RNA, yielded TCR beta cDNA made with a constant-region primer. ARM-PCR was slightly modified, and three nested multiplex PCR rounds with it gave rise to the TCR beta libraries. A C-beta reverse primer and TRBV1-TRBV30 forward primers served in each of the first two PCR rounds, at about 9 cycles apiece. TCRdb re-derived calls from the multiplex PCR reads in MiXCR, one entry per CDR3 protein. Among hundreds of thousands of distinct CDR3 sequences listed, roughly 60% were seen once. RNA was extracted from whole blood without cell sorting, alongside germline DNA.

The chain combines TRBV11-2 with TRBJ2-3; D unclear. Specimen: peripheral blood. This TCR was sampled from a woman younger than 45 with primary liver carcinoma and hepatitis B virus infection. The CDR3 loop reads CATTRTDTQYF. The DNA of the CDR3 is TGTGCCACCACCAGGACAGATACGCAGTATTTT.